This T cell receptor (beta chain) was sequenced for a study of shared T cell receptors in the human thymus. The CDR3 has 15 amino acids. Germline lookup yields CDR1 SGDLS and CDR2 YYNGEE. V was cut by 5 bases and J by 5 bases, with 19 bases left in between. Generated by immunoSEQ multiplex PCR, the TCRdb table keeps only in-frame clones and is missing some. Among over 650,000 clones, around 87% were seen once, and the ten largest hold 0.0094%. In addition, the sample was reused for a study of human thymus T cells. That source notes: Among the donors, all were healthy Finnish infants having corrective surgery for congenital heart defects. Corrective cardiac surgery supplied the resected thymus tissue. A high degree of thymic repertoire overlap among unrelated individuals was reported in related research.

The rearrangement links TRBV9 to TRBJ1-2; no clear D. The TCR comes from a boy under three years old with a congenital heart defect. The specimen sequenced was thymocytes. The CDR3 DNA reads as TGTGCCAGCAGTACCGGCCGCCAGCCTAGGTATGGCTACACCTTC. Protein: CASSTGRQPRYGYTF.